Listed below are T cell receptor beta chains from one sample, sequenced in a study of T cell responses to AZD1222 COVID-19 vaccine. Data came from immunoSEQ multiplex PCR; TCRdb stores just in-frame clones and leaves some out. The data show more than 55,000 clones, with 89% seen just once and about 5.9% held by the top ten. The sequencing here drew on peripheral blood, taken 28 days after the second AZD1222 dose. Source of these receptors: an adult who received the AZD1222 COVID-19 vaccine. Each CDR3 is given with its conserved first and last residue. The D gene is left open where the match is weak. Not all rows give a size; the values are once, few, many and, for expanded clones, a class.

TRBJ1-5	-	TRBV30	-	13	CAWSPQESQPQHF	TGTGCCTGGAGTCCACAGGAAAGTCAGCCCCAGCATTTT
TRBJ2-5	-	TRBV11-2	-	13	CASSPARSETQYF	TGTGCCAGCAGCCCAGCCCGCTCTGAGACCCAGTACTTC
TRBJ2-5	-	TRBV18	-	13	CASSPPNRETQYF	TGTGCCAGCTCACCACCGAATAGGGAGACCCAGTACTTC
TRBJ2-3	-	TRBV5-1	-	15	CASSVLASSTDTQYF	TGCGCCAGCAGCGTACTAGCTTCTAGCACAGATACGCAGTATTTT
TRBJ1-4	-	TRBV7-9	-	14	CASSVGHVNEKLFF	TGTGCCAGCAGCGTAGGACACGTTAATGAAAAACTGTTTTTT
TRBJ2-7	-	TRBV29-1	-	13	CSVLRQESYEQYF	TGCAGCGTCCTTAGACAGGAGTCCTACGAGCAGTACTTC
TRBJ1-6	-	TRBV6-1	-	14	CASSEGPGNSPLHF	TGTGCCAGCAGTGAGGGGCCTGGTAATTCACCCCTCCACTTT
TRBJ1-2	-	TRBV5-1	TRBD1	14	CASSIPGTGGGYTF	TGCGCCAGCAGCATTCCCGGGACAGGTGGAGGCTACACCTTC
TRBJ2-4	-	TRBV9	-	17	CASSVAEVGGDKNIQYF	TGTGCCAGCAGCGTCGCCGAGGTAGGGGGGGACAAAAACATTCAGTACTTC
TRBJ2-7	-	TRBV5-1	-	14	CASRGDTASYEQYF	TGCGCCAGCAGGGGGGACACCGCCTCCTACGAGCAGTACTTC
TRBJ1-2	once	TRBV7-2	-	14	CASSSGLINYGYTF	TGTGCCAGCAGTTCAGGACTGATTAACTATGGCTACACCTTC
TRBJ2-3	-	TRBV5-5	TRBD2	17	CASSLTSGGRSTDTQYF	TGTGCCAGCAGCTTGACTAGCGGGGGTAGGAGCACAGATACGCAGTATTTT
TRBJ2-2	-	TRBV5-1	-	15	CASSSRTSNTGELFF	TGCGCCAGCAGCTCCCGGACATCCAACACCGGGGAGCTGTTTTTT
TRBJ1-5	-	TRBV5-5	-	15	CASSLLLTAGQPQHF	TGTGCCAGCAGCTTGCTCCTAACAGCGGGACAGCCCCAGCATTTT
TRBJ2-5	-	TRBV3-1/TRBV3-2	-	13	CASSRKGQETQYF	TGTGCCAGCAGCCGTAAGGGCCAAGAGACCCAGTACTTC